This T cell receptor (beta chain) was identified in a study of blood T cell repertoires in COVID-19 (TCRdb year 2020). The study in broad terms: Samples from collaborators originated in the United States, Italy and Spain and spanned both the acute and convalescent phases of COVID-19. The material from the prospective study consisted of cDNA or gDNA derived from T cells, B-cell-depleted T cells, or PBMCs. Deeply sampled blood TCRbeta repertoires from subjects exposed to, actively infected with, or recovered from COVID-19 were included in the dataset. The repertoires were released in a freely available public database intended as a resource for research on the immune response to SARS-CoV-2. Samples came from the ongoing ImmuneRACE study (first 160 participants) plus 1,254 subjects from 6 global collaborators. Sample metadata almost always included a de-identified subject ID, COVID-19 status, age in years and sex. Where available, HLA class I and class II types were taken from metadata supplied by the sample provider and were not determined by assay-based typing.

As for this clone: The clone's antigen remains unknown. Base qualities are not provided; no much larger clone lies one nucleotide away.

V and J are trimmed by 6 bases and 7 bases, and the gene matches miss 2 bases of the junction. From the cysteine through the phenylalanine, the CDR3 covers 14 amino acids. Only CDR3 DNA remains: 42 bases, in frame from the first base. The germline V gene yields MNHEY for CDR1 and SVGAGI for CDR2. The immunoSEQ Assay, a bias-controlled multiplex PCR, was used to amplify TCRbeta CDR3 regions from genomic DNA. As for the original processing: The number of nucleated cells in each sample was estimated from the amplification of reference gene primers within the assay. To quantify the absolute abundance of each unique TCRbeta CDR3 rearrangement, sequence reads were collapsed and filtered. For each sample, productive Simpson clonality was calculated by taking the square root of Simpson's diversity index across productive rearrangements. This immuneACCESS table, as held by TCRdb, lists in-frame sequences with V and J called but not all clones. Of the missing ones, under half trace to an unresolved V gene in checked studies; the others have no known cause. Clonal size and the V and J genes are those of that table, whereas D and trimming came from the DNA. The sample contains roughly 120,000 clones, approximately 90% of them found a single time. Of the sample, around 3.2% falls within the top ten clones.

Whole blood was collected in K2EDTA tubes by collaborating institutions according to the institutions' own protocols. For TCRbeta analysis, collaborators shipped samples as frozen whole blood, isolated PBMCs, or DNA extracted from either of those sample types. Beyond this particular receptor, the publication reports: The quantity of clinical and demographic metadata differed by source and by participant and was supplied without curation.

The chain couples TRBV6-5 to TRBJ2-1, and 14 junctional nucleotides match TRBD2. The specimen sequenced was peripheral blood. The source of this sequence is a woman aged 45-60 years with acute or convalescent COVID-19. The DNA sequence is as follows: TGTGCCAGCAGGGGACTAGCGGGAGTAAATGAGCAGTTCTTC. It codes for CASRGLAGVNEQFF.